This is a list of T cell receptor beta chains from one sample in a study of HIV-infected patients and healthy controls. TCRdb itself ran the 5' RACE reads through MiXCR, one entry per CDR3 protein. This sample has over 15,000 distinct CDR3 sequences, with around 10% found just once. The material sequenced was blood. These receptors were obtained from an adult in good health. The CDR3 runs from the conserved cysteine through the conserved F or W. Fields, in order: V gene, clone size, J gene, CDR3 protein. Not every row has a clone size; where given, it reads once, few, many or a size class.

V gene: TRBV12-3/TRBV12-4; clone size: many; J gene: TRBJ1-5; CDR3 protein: CASSFHRGGDQPQHF
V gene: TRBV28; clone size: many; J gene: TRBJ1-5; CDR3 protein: CASRTMDHQHF
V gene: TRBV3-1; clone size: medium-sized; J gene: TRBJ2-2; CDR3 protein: CASSQGGELFF
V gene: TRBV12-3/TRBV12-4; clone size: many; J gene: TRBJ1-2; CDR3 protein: CASGLRDKNYGYTF
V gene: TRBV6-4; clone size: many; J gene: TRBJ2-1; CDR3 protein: CASSDRDSDQQFF
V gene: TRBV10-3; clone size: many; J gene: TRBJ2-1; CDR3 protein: CVTTPGEYNEQFF
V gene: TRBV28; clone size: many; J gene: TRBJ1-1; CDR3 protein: CASSFRYNTEAFF
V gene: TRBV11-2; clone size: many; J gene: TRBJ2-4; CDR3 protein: CASSTTLAGGPSGIQYF
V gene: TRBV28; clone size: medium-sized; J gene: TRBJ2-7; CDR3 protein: CASSLPAYEQYF
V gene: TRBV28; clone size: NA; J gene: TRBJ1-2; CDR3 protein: CASSLPGTPQVYTF
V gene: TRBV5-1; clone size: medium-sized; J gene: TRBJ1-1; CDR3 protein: CASSLQVRSNTEAFF
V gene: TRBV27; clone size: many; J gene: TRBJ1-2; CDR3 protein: CASSSPKDRGKGFNYGYTF
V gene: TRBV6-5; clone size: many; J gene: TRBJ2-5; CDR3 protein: CASSYGTGEQETQYF
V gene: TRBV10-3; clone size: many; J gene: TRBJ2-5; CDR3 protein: CAISVTSGEPRAQYF
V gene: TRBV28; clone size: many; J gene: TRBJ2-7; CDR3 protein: CASIPRAGGGEQYF
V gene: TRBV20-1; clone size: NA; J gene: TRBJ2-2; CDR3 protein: CSARDGWTGELFF
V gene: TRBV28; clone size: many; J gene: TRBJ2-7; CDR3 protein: CASSLRTYEQYF
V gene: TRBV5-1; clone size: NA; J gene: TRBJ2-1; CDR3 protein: CASSLGTSNNEQFF
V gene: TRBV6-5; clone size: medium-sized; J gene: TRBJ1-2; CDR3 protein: CASSRQGKTAANYGYTF
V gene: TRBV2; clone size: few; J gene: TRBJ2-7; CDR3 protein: CASRDRGTHEQYF
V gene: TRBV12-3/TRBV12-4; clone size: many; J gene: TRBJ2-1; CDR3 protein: CASSLVAGGSYNEQFF
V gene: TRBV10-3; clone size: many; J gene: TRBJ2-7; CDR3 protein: CAISAGGGLYEQYF
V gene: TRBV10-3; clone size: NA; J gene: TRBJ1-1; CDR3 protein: CATSNREGNTEAFF
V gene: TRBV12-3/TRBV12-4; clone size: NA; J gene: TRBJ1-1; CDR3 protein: CASRLADTEAFF
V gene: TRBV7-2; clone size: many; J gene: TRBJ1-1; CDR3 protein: CASSHPGLNTEAFF
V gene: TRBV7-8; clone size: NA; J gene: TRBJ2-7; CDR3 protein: CASSWRGSSYEQYF
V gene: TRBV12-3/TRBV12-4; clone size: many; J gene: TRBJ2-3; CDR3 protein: CASSLSGQRADTQYF